The rows below give T cell receptor beta chains drawn from one sample of a study of blood T cell repertoires in COVID-19. Here immunoSEQ multiplex PCR was the method, and the copy in TCRdb shows in-frame clones only, minus some. The sample contains about 340,000 clones, 86% of which appear only once. The material sequenced was PBMCs or T cells enriched from blood (not recorded which). Every receptor here comes from a woman in her thirties or forties with acute COVID-19. Both conserved end residues are part of each CDR3. Each record gives: clone size, D gene, V gene, J gene, CDR3 DNA, CDR3 protein. D genes are given only for firm matches. Only some rows state a clone size, as once, few, many or a class for expanded clones.

>NA|TRBD1|TRBV2|TRBJ1-2
TGTGCCAGCAGTGACTCCGGGCAGGGGGCCGGTGGCTACACCTTC
CASSDSGQGAGGYTF
>NA|NA|TRBV7-9|TRBJ2-3
TGTGCCAGCACCTCCTCTGCATCGCGGGCAGATACGCAGTATTTT
CASTSSASRADTQYF
>once|NA|TRBV19|TRBJ2-2
TGTGCCAGTAATCTAGGATCTTTCACCGGGGAGCTGTTTTTT
CASNLGSFTGELFF
>NA|NA|TRBV9|TRBJ1-1
TGTGCCAGCAGCGTAGCGGGGGTGAACACTGAAGCTTTCTTT
CASSVAGVNTEAFF
>NA|NA|TRBV28|TRBJ1-2
TGTGCCAGCAGTTTAGGCAGGGTGGAATATGGCTACACCTTC
CASSLGRVEYGYTF
>NA|NA|TRBV2|TRBJ1-5
TGTGCCAGCAGTGTCAGGATGGACAGATATCAGCCCCAGCATTTT
CASSVRMDRYQPQHF
>NA|TRBD2|TRBV5-1|TRBJ2-2
TGCGCCAGCAGCTTGGCACTAGCGGACACCGGGGAGCTGTTTTTT
CASSLALADTGELFF
>NA|TRBD1|TRBV7-8|TRBJ1-1
TGTGCCAGCAGCTGGAGAATAGGACAGGGGGTGAGCACTGAAGCTTTCTTT
CASSWRIGQGVSTEAFF
>NA|NA|TRBV11-2|TRBJ1-2
TGTGCCAGCAGCTTACCCTTGACAGGCCATGGCTACACCTTC
CASSLPLTGHGYTF
>NA|NA|TRBV27|TRBJ2-1
TGTGCCAGCAGTTCACAACAGGGTAATGAGCAGTTCTTC
CASSSQQGNEQFF
>NA|TRBD1|TRBV4-2|TRBJ2-2
TGTGCCAGCAGCCAAGTAGGACAGGGCCTTGAGGGGCTAACCGGGGAGCTGTTTTTT
CASSQVGQGLEGLTGELFF
>NA|TRBD1|TRBV9|TRBJ1-2
TGTGCCAGCAGCGCCCGAGGGGGCTCCCGTGGCTACACCTTC
CASSARGGSRGYTF
>once|TRBD1|TRBV28|TRBJ1-2
TGTGCCAGCAGTAACCCACAGGGGAGGTATAGGGGCTACACCTTC
CASSNPQGRYRGYTF
>NA|TRBD2|TRBV28|TRBJ2-3
TGTGCCAGCAATAGCGGGGCGACTAGCACAGATACGCAGTATTTT
CASNSGATSTDTQYF
>NA|NA|TRBV28|TRBJ1-2
TGTGCCAGCAGTTTTGGCGACAACTCCCTGCCCTATGGCTACACCTTC
CASSFGDNSLPYGYTF
>NA|TRBD1|TRBV6-5|TRBJ1-1
TGTGCCAGCGCTAACTCGGGGACAGCGAACACTGAAGCTTTCTTT
CASANSGTANTEAFF
>NA|TRBD2|TRBV13|TRBJ2-2
TGTGCCAGCAGCTTAGTTTCCGGGGGGGACACCGGGGAGCTGTTTTTT
CASSLVSGGDTGELFF
>NA|TRBD1|TRBV19|TRBJ1-5
TGTGCCAGTAGTACTAAACCGGGACAGGGGTCGAGCGGCAATCAGCCCCAGCATTTT
CASSTKPGQGSSGNQPQHF
>few|TRBD2|TRBV28|TRBJ2-3
TGTGCCAGCAGCCAAACCGGGACTAGCGGGAGTCTTGAGGTAGCAGATACGCAGTATTTT
CASSQTGTSGSLEVADTQYF
>few|NA|TRBV25-1|TRBJ1-2
TGTGCCAGCAGCCCTAGGGGGGGAATCTATGGCTACACCTTC
CASSPRGGIYGYTF
>NA|NA|TRBV4-2|TRBJ2-2
TGTGCCAGCAGCCCTCGGGGTAGTGAGATGGTCGGGGAGCTGTTTTTT
CASSPRGSEMVGELFF
>NA|NA|TRBV6-5|TRBJ1-2
TGTGCCAGCATTACCGGACAGTGGAGAGGAGATGGCTACACCTTC
CASITGQWRGDGYTF
>NA|NA|TRBV18|TRBJ1-5
TGTGCCAGCTCACCACCCATGGCCGGGGGACTCAATCAGCCCCAGCATTTT
CASSPPMAGGLNQPQHF
>NA|NA|TRBV18|TRBJ1-1
TGTGCCAGCTCACCCGCCTCCGGGACATTGACTGAAGCTTTCTTT
CASSPASGTLTEAFF
>NA|TRBD1|TRBV28|TRBJ1-1
TGTGCCAGCAGGGGACAGGGGGGGGACACTGAAGCTTTCTTT
CASRGQGGDTEAFF
>few|NA|TRBV12-3/TRBV12-4|TRBJ1-1
TGTGCCAGCACCGCAGGGGCCACTGAAGCTTTCTTT
CASTAGATEAFF
>NA|TRBD1|TRBV20-1|TRBJ1-5
TGCAGTGCTAGTCCGGGACAGTATAGCAATCAGCCCCAGCATTTT
CSASPGQYSNQPQHF
>NA|NA|TRBV19|TRBJ1-5
TGTGCCAGTCGCGCAAAAAATCAGCCCCAGCATTTT
CASRAKNQPQHF
>NA|TRBD1|TRBV28|TRBJ2-2
TGTGCCAGCAGTTTGGGGGGACAGGGCGGCACCGGGGAGCTGTTTTTT
CASSLGGQGGTGELFF